This record covers a single TCR beta chain. This clonotype was counted at least ten times. Its antigen is currently not known. There are no base qualities to consult, and no much larger clone falls within one base. For repertoire sequencing, the TCR beta CDR3 regions were amplified from RNA transcripts. The first round was an RT-PCR using HTBI primers with the Qiagen OneStep RT-PCR kit, and this first round was followed by a second-round multiplex PCR, then size selection and purification. Sequencing of the libraries was carried out on an Illumina HiSeq2000 in paired-end mode with 100 bp reads. For the original study's pipeline: SOAPnuke was used for read processing, and reads with adapters, uncalled bases, a mean Phred below 15, or no exact constant-primer or identifier match were discarded. COPE v1.2.5 was used to merge high-quality paired reads. Clonotypes were defined as unique nucleotide sequences and were aligned to IMGT TRB V, D and J references using MiTCR v1.1. The analysis was limited to V-J combinations with a frequency above 0.0001, which together covered approximately 99% of the repertoires. For each V-J combination, a TCR clonal expansion and chaos score was defined as the ratio of F50 clonal expansion to chaos observed in the TCRdist matrix. Welch's t-statistics and random forest were used to reduce the features to some 13 V-J combinations, which were then used as input to a naive Bayes classifier. The similarity between thyroid and blood repertoires was quantified using the Morisita-Horn index. In TCRdb, the public reads were trimmed at Q25 with fastp and aligned with MiXCR, with productive beta chains retained. When rows share a CDR3 protein, they turn into one entry using the most common DNA and genes. The V and J calls reflect TCRdb's pipeline rather than the authors' work. For this sample there are 350,000 to 450,000 distinct CDR3 sequences; approximately 20% appear just once. The biggest ten clones account for around 1.6% of the sample.

Patients with ophthalmopathy had moderately to severely active disease, with a Clinical Activity Score of 3 or more, a NOSPECS grade of 4 or more, and a disease duration of less than 3 months. Patients with other autoimmune diseases, uncontrolled infections, pregnancy or lactation were excluded from the study. Clinical symptoms, serum thyroxine, TRAb, thyroid ultrasound and orbital computed tomography were used for diagnosis. PBMCs were isolated from about 9.1 ml of fresh peripheral blood by Ficoll-Paque density gradient centrifugation. Total RNA was extracted with Trizol reagent and quality-checked on an Agilent 2100 Bioanalyzer. This sample was included in a study of Graves' ophthalmopathy and Graves' hyperthyroidism (dated by TCRdb to between 2017 and 2018). About the investigation overall: Peripheral blood samples were taken at the time of initial diagnosis, before any treatment was given. To tell Graves' ophthalmopathy apart from Graves' hyperthyroidism, and to predict which patients would progress to ophthalmopathy, the study relied on TCR beta repertoire signatures. In total, approximately 130 blood samples were TCR-sequenced: fewer than 50 ophthalmopathy, roughly 77 hyperthyroidism and roughly 17 hyperthyroidism-to-ophthalmopathy patients. To explore V-J signatures that distinguish ophthalmopathy from hyperthyroidism, a discovery set of 100 patients was enrolled, made up of 40 to 45 with ophthalmopathy and around 60 with stable hyperthyroidism. An independent validation cohort was composed of 18 hyperthyroidism patients and 17 patients who later progressed from hyperthyroidism to ophthalmopathy. T-cell repertoires of thyroid tissue and blood were compared in six or seven hyperthyroidism patients. After sampling, hyperthyroidism patients received methimazole starting at 30 mg daily, and ophthalmopathy patients received high-dose intravenous methylprednisolone. The 75 to 100 discovery patients were randomly split 7:3 into training and test sets.

What the research found in general, with its limitations: Most of the expanded thyroid clonotypes with a frequency above 0.001 were also detected in blood, and it was suggested that the thyroid immune response may be reflected by blood repertoires. In cross-validation, the 13-signature model distinguished ophthalmopathy from stable hyperthyroidism with around 86% sensitivity and around 84% specificity, while in the test set the corresponding values were about 80% and 75%. In validation, the model predicted ophthalmopathy progression with 55% to 71% sensitivity and 72.22% specificity; more than ten predicted patients were CT-confirmed with GO in a median of 6.5 months. Sample size was not predetermined statistically, and investigators were not blinded to group allocation.

The TCR originated in a woman under 30 with Graves' ophthalmopathy. Donor details come from another sample of the same person, matched by shared clones. The specimen was peripheral blood.

This receptor has the CDR3 CASSELLRVIQYF. In nucleotides, the sequence is TGTGCCAGCAGTGAACTCTTACGGGTCATTCAGTACTTC. Recombination joined TRBV2 with TRBJ2-4; no D gene call is confident. Trimming takes 2 bases from V and 9 bases from J, and the germline ends sit 11 bases apart. Taken from the germline V gene, the CDR1 and CDR2 loops are SNHLY and FYNNEI. The CDR3 starts with the cysteine, ends with the phenylalanine, and has 13 residues. Only CDR3 DNA is held: 39 bases, read in frame from base 1.